This entry concerns a single T cell receptor beta chain. Antigen specificity is unknown. Described time point: after dendritic cell vaccination, including at tumor progression/relapse. No glioblastoma patient carried an isocitrate dehydrogenase mutation. The protocol was immunoSEQ multiplex PCR, while the TCRdb copy is restricted to in-frame clones and leaves out a portion. The table lists roughly 60,000 clones, approximately 86% of them singletons. The CDR3 has 14 amino acids. Trimming took 4 bases from V and 5 from J; bases not matched to a gene: 8. This sample is part of a study of glioma-infiltrating T cells after dendritic cell vaccination. Study at large: Dendritic cells derived from monocytes and pulsed with autologous tumor lysate formed the vaccine. Study-wide findings and caveats: TCR clonality showed no direct relationship with survival.

Source: blood, taken after dendritic cell vaccination. This TCR was recovered from a human donor with glioblastoma. This rearrangement joins TRBV23-1 to TRBJ2-7; 7 bases fit TRBD1. TRBV23-1 qualifies as an ORF whose function is uncertain. CDR3 protein: CASSRLDRSHEQYF. The CDR3 DNA reads as TGCGCCAGCAGTCGCCTGGACAGGTCCCACGAGCAGTACTTC.